Each of the 20 T cell receptor beta chains below was sequenced from the same sample in a study of graft-versus-host responses after intestinal transplantation. Libraries were prepared by immunoSEQ multiplex PCR; TCRdb keeps only in-frame clonotypes and omits some of them. The table lists roughly 17,000 clones, roughly 86% of them singletons. Sequencing was performed on bone marrow, taken roughly 130 days after transplant. The receptors here all came from a human patient who received an intestinal transplant, so some T cells may come from the graft donor.

The chain couples TRBV9 to TRBJ2-3; no clear D. The CDR3 is 16 amino acids. Looked up from germline, CDR1 is SGDLS and CDR2 is YYNGEE. V was trimmed by 0 bases and J by 1 base, leaving 12 bases between them. The CDR3 DNA sequence: TGTGCCAGCAGCGTAGGATCGATAACGGGCACAGATACGCAGTATTTT. It encodes CASSVGSITGTDTQYF. Looking up the rest from reference TRBV9 and TRBJ2-3 gives the full variable domain: DSGVTQTPKHLITATGQRVTLRCSPRSGDLSVYWYQQSLDQGLQFLIQYYNGEERAKGNILERFSAQQFPDLHSELNLSSLELGDSALYFCASSVGSITGTDTQYFGPGTRLTVL.

This clone has just one count. The chain couples TRBV19 to TRBJ2-6; D is perhaps TRBD1 (6 bases). Trimming shortened V by 5 bases and J by 3 bases, and 8 bases separated the two germline ends. Germline CDR1 reads LNHDA; CDR2 reads SQIVND (reference sequence). The CDR3 consists of 14 residues. The CDR3 reads CASSQGYGANVLTF. Here the CDR3 DNA reads TGTGCCAGTAGTCAGGGGTATGGGGCCAACGTCCTGACTTTC.

The chain has TRBV19 and TRBJ1-1, with D tentatively TRBD1 (6 bases). V was shortened by 3 bases and J by 5 bases, with 13 bases between the two germline ends. The CDR3 has 14 residues. Germline lookup yields CDR1 LNHDA and CDR2 SQIVND (reference sequence). In DNA, the CDR3 is TGTGCCAGTAGTATTGGGGGGGGCTCTACTGAAGCTTTCTTT. Translating gives CASSIGGGSTEAFF.

This chain uses TRBV7-6 with TRBJ2-7, with a weak D call TRBD1 (6 bases). This CDR3 is 13 amino acids long. V shed 2 bases and J shed 5 bases, with 10 bases lying between them. Germline V gives CDR1 SGHVS, CDR2 FNYEAQ. The CDR3 DNA is TGTGCCAGCAGCTTATCACAGGGCAACGAGCAGTACTTC. Protein: CASSLSQGNEQYF.

V is TRBV12-5 and J is TRBJ1-1; maybe TRBD1 (6 bases). The CDR3 is 21 residues long. Looked up from germline, CDR1 is LGHNT and CDR2 is FRNRAP. Trimming cost V 3 bases and J 4 bases, with 33 bases left between them. The DNA of the CDR3 is TGTGCTAGTGGTTTTCTCCTCGACAGGCCAGAGAGTCCTAACACTGGCACTGAAGCTTTCTTT. Its translation: CASGFLLDRPESPNTGTEAFF.

This sequence joins TRBV6-4 and TRBJ1-4; no reliable D call. Trimming left V 3 bases short and J 1 base short, with 3 bases between. Germline-derived CDR1 and CDR2 are MRHNA and SNTAGT. This CDR3 has 13 residues. This CDR3 is CASSEGTNEKLFF. The CDR3 nucleotides read TGTGCCAGCAGTGAGGGAACTAATGAAAAACTGTTTTTT.

The chain is built from TRBV6-1 and TRBJ2-2; possible D gene TRBD2, 5 bases. The CDR3 has 14 amino acids. V lost 7 bases and J 3 bases, leaving 12 bases between the germline ends. In germline, CDR1 is MNHNS, CDR2 SASEGT. The CDR3 region has the DNA TGTGCCAGCATGATAGCCGGGGACACCGGGGAGCTGTTTTTT. Translation gives CASMIAGDTGELFF.

This chain joins TRBV18 and TRBJ2-3, with 7 bases fitting TRBD1. This CDR3 contains 14 residues. With V trimmed by 5 bases and J by 2 bases, 4 bases remained unmatched. Germline-derived CDR1 and CDR2 are KGHSH and LQKENI. The CDR3 nucleotides are TGTGCCAGCTCAGGGACAGCTGCCACAGATACGCAGTATTTT. Translated: CASSGTAATDTQYF. The full variable domain, in which reference TRBV18 and TRBJ2-3 provide the parts outside the CDR3, is NAGVMQNPRHLVRRRGQEARLRCSPMKGHSHVYWYRQLPEEGLKFMVYLQKENIIDESGMPKERFSAEFPKEGPSILRIQQVVRGDSAAYFCASSGTAATDTQYFGPGTRLTVL.

The rearrangement uses TRBV5-1 and TRBJ2-3; 7 bases are shared with TRBD1. Looked up from germline, CDR1 is SGHRS and CDR2 is YFSETQ. CDR3 length equals 17 residues. Germline trimming cut 0 bases from V and 0 bases from J; bases unmatched to any gene: 7. In nucleotides, the CDR3 is TGCGCCAGCAGCTTGGCGGCAGGGGGATGGAGCACAGATACGCAGTATTTT. This translates into CASSLAAGGWSTDTQYF.

The chain combines TRBV27 with TRBJ2-1; D is ambiguous. V gave up 0 bases and J gave up 6 bases, with 6 bases separating them. Germline V gene sequence: CDR1 MNHEY, CDR2 SMNVEV (reference sequence). This CDR3 has 13 amino acids. Written as DNA, the CDR3 is TGTGCCAGCAGTTTATCCGTAGGCAATGAGCAGTTCTTC. This encodes CASSLSVGNEQFF.

The rearrangement joins TRBV28 to TRBJ1-1, with D maybe TRBD1 (6 bases). The germline V and J ends were trimmed by 6 bases and 0 bases, with 17 bases remaining between them. There are 16 residues in the CDR3. Germline CDR1 is MDHEN and CDR2 is SYDVKM. CDR3 loop: CASSTVWGHLNTEAFF. The CDR3 DNA follows: TGTGCCAGCAGCACAGTTTGGGGACACCTGAACACTGAAGCTTTCTTT.

The rearrangement uses TRBV5-1 and TRBJ2-7; D is possibly TRBD1 or TRBD2 (5 bases each). V was cut by 7 bases and J by 2 bases, with 13 bases left in between. The CDR3 covers 13 residues. Germline V lookup: CDR1 SGHRS, CDR2 YFSETQ. CDR3 region: CASGRDGTYEQYF. CDR3 sequence (DNA): TGCGCCAGCGGCCGGGACGGTACCTACGAGCAGTACTTC.

This clone was observed once. This chain connects TRBV27 to TRBJ2-1, with D perhaps assigned TRBD1 or TRBD2 (5 bases each). The germline V gene has CDR1 MNHEY and CDR2 SMNVEV (reference sequence). V was cut by 2 bases and J by 3 bases, with 11 bases left in between. This CDR3 is 15 amino acids long. The CDR3 coding sequence is TGTGCCAGCAGTTTAGGGGGTGGACTCTACAATGAGCAGTTCTTC. Amino acids: CASSLGGGLYNEQFF.

This clone was found a few times. This chain joins TRBV6-6 and TRBJ1-1, with 7 bases that match TRBD1. CDR1 and CDR2 (germline): MNHNY, SVGAGI (reference sequence). The CDR3 has 14 amino acids. V dropped 6 bases and J dropped 4; count of bases not matched to a gene: 8. CDR3 loop: CASSQTQGITEAFF. The CDR3 region has the DNA TGTGCCAGCAGCCAAACACAGGGGATCACTGAAGCTTTCTTT.

The chain has TRBV30 and TRBJ2-1, with D unclear. Germline values: CDR1 GTSNPN, CDR2 SVGIG (reference sequence). This CDR3 comprises 11 residues. V was clipped by 4 bases and J by 8 bases, with 9 bases between them. CDR3 coding DNA: TGTGCCTGGAACTCGCTAGATGAGCAGTTCTTC. It codes for CAWNSLDEQFF.

This chain uses TRBV7-9 with TRBJ1-2; D may be TRBD1 (5 bases). V lost 7 bases, J lost 2 bases, and 14 bases lay in between. The CDR3 consists of 14 residues. Per the germline V gene, CDR1 is SEHNR and CDR2 is FQNEAQ (reference sequence). CDR3 region: CASIPGAGNYGYTF. CDR3 nucleotide sequence: TGTGCCAGCATCCCCGGGGCGGGGAACTATGGCTACACCTTC. The whole variable domain, filled in from reference TRBV7-9 and TRBJ1-2, reads DTGVSQNPRHKITKRGQNVTFRCDPISEHNRLYWYRQTLGQGPEFLTYFQNEAQLEKSRLLSDRFSAERPKGSFSTLEIQRTEQGDSAMYLCASIPGAGNYGYTFGSGTRLTVV.

This chain connects TRBV19 to TRBJ2-7, with TRBD1 identical over 7 bases. Germline lookup yields CDR1 LNHDA and CDR2 SQIVND (reference sequence). J was trimmed by 4 bases and V by 5 bases; bases with no gene match: 20. The CDR3 loop spans 18 amino acids. DNA of the CDR3: TGTGCCAGTAGTCCTCGATGGGACAGAGACTTCGACGGTTACGAGCAGTACTTC. It codes for CASSPRWDRDFDGYEQYF. The variable domain in full, completed from reference TRBV19 and TRBJ2-7, reads DGGITQSPKYLFRKEGQNVTLSCEQNLNHDAMYWYRQDPGQGLRLIYYSQIVNDFQKGDIAEGYSVSREKKESFPLTVTSAQKNPTAFYLCASSPRWDRDFDGYEQYFGPGTRLTVT.

The V call is TRBV14, the J call TRBJ2-5; TRBD2 matches 11 bases. The trim removed 4 bases at V and 4 bases at J, leaving 14 bases unmatched. CDR1 is SGHDN, CDR2 FVKESK, per germline. The CDR3 contains 18 residues. The CDR3 sequence is CASSRRAQAGLAGETQYF. The CDR3 DNA reads TGTGCCAGCAGCCGCCGGGCCCAAGCCGGACTAGCGGGAGAGACCCAGTACTTC.

This sequence joins TRBV11-1 and TRBJ2-1, with D possibly TRBD2 on 5 matching bases. V gave up 2 bases and J gave up 12 bases, with 8 bases separating them. CDR1 and CDR2 (germline): SGHAT, FQDESV (reference sequence). The CDR3 totals 11 residues. The CDR3 coding sequence is TGTGCCAGCAGCTTACGGGGAAGGCAGTTCTTC. As protein: CASSLRGRQFF.

The chain employs TRBV7-8 and TRBJ2-5, with 7 bases identical to TRBD1. Germline CDR1 is SGHVS and CDR2 is FQNEAQ. Trimming cost V 3 bases and J 14 bases; bases outside gene matches: 12. This CDR3 comprises 13 residues. CDR3 sequence reads: CASSFTETGRSYF. As DNA, the CDR3 is TGTGCCAGCAGCTTTACTGAGACAGGGCGGTCTTACTTC.